This is a list of T cell receptor beta chains from one sample in a study of blood T cell repertoires in COVID-19. Method: immunoSEQ multiplex PCR; TCRdb's copy keeps in-frame clones and lacks some. The sample includes fewer than 150,000 clones, 70% to 90% seen only once; the top ten take 2.5% to 3%. Input material: peripheral blood. These receptors all stem from a man over 45 with acute or convalescent COVID-19. Both conserved end residues are part of each CDR3. D genes are given only for firm matches. Clone sizes are given selectively: once, few, many, or a class where the clone is expanded.

CDR3 protein | CDR3 DNA | V gene | D gene | J gene | clone size | CDR3 length
CASSPHRAYEQYF | TGTGCCAGCAGTCCCCACAGGGCCTACGAGCAGTACTTC | TRBV12-3/TRBV12-4 | . | TRBJ2-7 | . | 13
CASSLAFDQPQHF | TGTGCCAGCAGCTTAGCCTTTGATCAGCCCCAGCATTTT | TRBV7-9 | . | TRBJ1-5 | few | 13
CASSFRAGENNEQFF | TGTGCCAGCAGCTTTCGGGCGGGGGAGAACAATGAGCAGTTCTTC | TRBV12-1 | . | TRBJ2-1 | . | 15
CATQSTGADYGYTF | TGTGCCACCCAAAGCACAGGGGCGGACTATGGCTACACCTTC | TRBV19 | TRBD1 | TRBJ1-2 | . | 14
CASSSGGIGNQPQHF | TGTGCCAGCTCATCGGGGGGAATCGGCAATCAGCCCCAGCATTTT | TRBV18 | . | TRBJ1-5 | . | 15
CASSEHAFGGRTGELFF | TGTGCCAGCAGTGAACATGCCTTCGGGGGAAGGACCGGGGAGCTGTTTTTT | TRBV6-1 | . | TRBJ2-2 | once | 17
CASSPKAEGNEQFF | TGTGCCAGCAGCCCCAAGGCTGAGGGCAATGAGCAGTTCTTC | TRBV7-3 | . | TRBJ2-1 | . | 14
CASSLGGPITGELFF | TGCGCCAGCAGCTTGGGGGGGCCGATCACCGGGGAGCTGTTTTTT | TRBV5-1 | . | TRBJ2-2 | . | 15
CASSQGAGYQDQPQHF | TGTGCCAGCAGCCAAGGGGCTGGGTATCAAGATCAGCCCCAGCATTTT | TRBV3-1/TRBV3-2 | . | TRBJ1-5 | few | 16
CASSLARQGPGELFF | TGTGCCAGCAGCTTGGCGAGGCAGGGTCCCGGGGAGCTGTTTTTT | TRBV5-8 | . | TRBJ2-2 | . | 15
CSASSGQGPYEQYF | TGCAGTGCTAGTTCGGGACAGGGACCCTACGAGCAGTACTTC | TRBV20-1 | TRBD1 | TRBJ2-7 | . | 14
CASIREGRNEQFF | TGTGCCAGCATCCGGGAGGGGCGGAATGAGCAGTTCTTC | TRBV28 | TRBD2 | TRBJ2-1 | . | 13
CASSQSQGGTEAFF | TGTGCCAGCAGCCAATCCCAGGGAGGAACTGAAGCTTTCTTT | TRBV3-1/TRBV3-2 | . | TRBJ1-1 | . | 14
CASSLRLGEREKLFF | TGTGCCAGCAGCTTAAGGTTGGGAGAGCGTGAAAAACTGTTTTTT | TRBV7-2 | . | TRBJ1-4 | . | 15
CASSPDNRELFF | TGTGCCAGCAGCCCTGACAACCGGGAGCTGTTTTTT | TRBV12-3/TRBV12-4 | . | TRBJ2-2 | . | 12
CASSPLGRGVYNEQFF | TGTGCCAGCAGCCCACTGGGGAGGGGAGTCTACAATGAGCAGTTCTTC | TRBV7-9 | TRBD2 | TRBJ2-1 | . | 16
CATSDFSGRSGRKETQYF | TGTGCCACCAGTGATTTTTCAGGACGAAGCGGGAGGAAAGAGACCCAGTACTTC | TRBV24-1 | TRBD2 | TRBJ2-5 | . | 18
CATGPGGAYYEQYF | TGTGCCACCGGACCGGGGGGGGCGTATTACGAGCAGTACTTC | TRBV24-1 | TRBD2 | TRBJ2-7 | . | 14